This entry describes one T cell receptor (beta chain). RNA in amounts of roughly 0.5 to 1 ug was reverse transcribed with random hexamers. TCRdb processed the immunoSEQ multiplex PCR reads anew with MiXCR; each CDR3 protein has one entry. The top ten hold approximately 0.065% of the sample, which has 300,000 or so distinct CDR3 sequences, about 90% seen once. This sample was included in a study of CD8 T cells in Susac syndrome. In blood CD8+ and CD4+ T cells, TCR beta underwent sequencing. This CDR3 has 17 residues. Trimming shortened V by 0 bases and J by 4 bases, and 18 bases separated the two germline ends. Germline V lookup: CDR1 MNHEY, CDR2 SVGEGT.

The rearrangement joins TRBV6-2 or TRBV6-3 to TRBJ1-2; D is possibly TRBD1 (5 bases). The sample was CD4+ T cells from PBMCs. This sequence originates from a human donor with multiple sclerosis. DNA of the CDR3: TGTGCCAGCAGTTACTCCCACCCGGGACCGAATGTCTATGGCTACACCTTC. The encoded protein is CASSYSHPGPNVYGYTF.